These T cell receptor beta chains were read from a single sample in a study of response to subunit inactivated influenza vaccine. TCRdb re-called the RT-PCR reads through MiXCR, storing one row per CDR3 protein. Counted here are over 300,000 distinct CDR3 sequences, around a fifth occurring once; the ten biggest clones make up roughly a tenth. The material sequenced was PBMCs from blood, taken roughly 20 months after vaccination. Receptors originate from a man in his fifties or sixties who received an inactivated influenza vaccine. Each CDR3 is given with its conserved first and last residue. Fields, in order: D gene, clone size, J gene, V gene, CDR3 protein, CDR3 DNA. A D gene is named only where the DNA matches it firmly. Not every row has a clone size; where given, it reads once, few, many or a size class.

d_gene: -
abundance: many
j_gene: TRBJ2-7
v_gene: TRBV19
CDR3aa: CASSIVGDSRSYEQYF
CDR3nt: TGTGCCAGTAGTATAGTCGGGGACTCCAGATCCTACGAGCAGTACTTC

d_gene: -
abundance: -
j_gene: TRBJ2-6
v_gene: TRBV5-1
CDR3aa: CASSVDGSGANVLTF
CDR3nt: TGCGCCAGCAGCGTGGACGGCTCTGGGGCCAACGTCCTGACTTTC

d_gene: -
abundance: -
j_gene: TRBJ2-7
v_gene: TRBV12-3/TRBV12-4
CDR3aa: CASTTETHEQYF
CDR3nt: TGTGCCAGTACCACAGAGACCCACGAGCAGTACTTC

d_gene: TRBD1
abundance: -
j_gene: TRBJ1-2
v_gene: TRBV10-3
CDR3aa: CAISEYRGVGYGYTF
CDR3nt: TGTGCCATCAGTGAATACAGGGGTGTGGGTTATGGCTACACCTTC

d_gene: -
abundance: few
j_gene: TRBJ1-5
v_gene: TRBV19
CDR3aa: CASRRTGRSNQPQHF
CDR3nt: TGTGCCAGTAGACGTACAGGGAGAAGCAATCAGCCCCAGCATTTT

d_gene: TRBD1
abundance: many
j_gene: TRBJ1-2
v_gene: TRBV7-6
CDR3aa: CASSPQGAPIANYGYTF
CDR3nt: TGTGCCAGCAGCCCGCAGGGGGCCCCGATAGCTAACTATGGCTACACCTTC

d_gene: TRBD2
abundance: -
j_gene: TRBJ2-1
v_gene: TRBV20-1
CDR3aa: CSAYLAGGPYNEQFF
CDR3nt: TGCAGTGCTTACCTAGCGGGAGGCCCCTACAATGAGCAGTTCTTC

d_gene: -
abundance: -
j_gene: TRBJ1-2
v_gene: TRBV5-1
CDR3aa: CASRLTFTVKNYGYTF
CDR3nt: TGCGCCAGCAGACTTACGTTTACGGTAAAGAACTATGGCTACACCTTC

d_gene: -
abundance: few
j_gene: TRBJ1-5
v_gene: TRBV12-3/TRBV12-4
CDR3aa: CASSSFGGKRGQPQHF
CDR3nt: TGTGCCAGCAGTTCTTTTGGGGGAAAGCGGGGTCAGCCCCAGCATTTT

d_gene: -
abundance: -
j_gene: TRBJ2-7
v_gene: TRBV12-3/TRBV12-4
CDR3aa: CASSLVQGNEQYF
CDR3nt: TGTGCCAGCAGTTTGGTACAGGGCAACGAGCAGTACTTC

d_gene: -
abundance: many
j_gene: TRBJ1-5
v_gene: TRBV19
CDR3aa: CASSISHQPQHF
CDR3nt: TGTGCCAGTAGTATTTCTCATCAGCCCCAGCATTTT

d_gene: -
abundance: -
j_gene: TRBJ2-7
v_gene: TRBV12-3/TRBV12-4
CDR3aa: CASRWGETYEQYF
CDR3nt: TGTGCCAGCAGGTGGGGAGAAACCTACGAGCAGTACTTC

d_gene: -
abundance: -
j_gene: TRBJ2-1
v_gene: TRBV7-8
CDR3aa: CASSLERGRKGDEQFF
CDR3nt: TGTGCCAGCAGCTTAGAGAGGGGGAGGAAGGGCGATGAGCAGTTCTTC

d_gene: -
abundance: few
j_gene: TRBJ1-2
v_gene: TRBV20-1
CDR3aa: CSASSAPRDGYTF
CDR3nt: TGCAGTGCTAGTTCCGCGCCCCGGGATGGCTACACCTTC

d_gene: -
abundance: -
j_gene: TRBJ1-4
v_gene: TRBV6-8
CDR3aa: CASSYSSRGEKLFF
CDR3nt: TGTGCCAGCAGTTACTCGTCCAGGGGTGAAAAACTGTTTTTT

d_gene: -
abundance: -
j_gene: TRBJ2-2
v_gene: TRBV15
CDR3aa: CATMNTGELFF
CDR3nt: TGTGCCACCATGAACACCGGGGAGCTGTTTTTT

d_gene: -
abundance: -
j_gene: TRBJ1-5
v_gene: TRBV5-1
CDR3aa: CASSLDPRGQPQHF
CDR3nt: TGCGCCAGCAGCTTGGACCCGAGGGGACAGCCCCAGCATTTT

d_gene: -
abundance: -
j_gene: TRBJ1-4
v_gene: TRBV9
CDR3aa: CASSRTANEKLFF
CDR3nt: TGTGCCAGCAGCCGGACCGCAAATGAAAAACTGTTTTTT

d_gene: -
abundance: many
j_gene: TRBJ1-2
v_gene: TRBV12-3/TRBV12-4
CDR3aa: CASSGGQNYGYTF
CDR3nt: TGTGCCAGCAGTGGGGGACAAAACTATGGCTACACCTTC

d_gene: -
abundance: many
j_gene: TRBJ1-4
v_gene: TRBV21-1
CDR3aa: CASSKGCRWTEKLFF
CDR3nt: TGTGCCAGCAGCAAAGGTTGCAGGTGGACTGAAAAACTGTTTTTT

d_gene: -
abundance: few
j_gene: TRBJ2-5
v_gene: TRBV5-5
CDR3aa: CASSLVQGPLQETQYF
CDR3nt: TGTGCCAGCAGCTTGGTTCAGGGTCCGCTCCAAGAGACCCAGTACTTC

d_gene: -
abundance: -
j_gene: TRBJ2-5
v_gene: TRBV5-1
CDR3aa: CASSLNQGRETQYF
CDR3nt: TGCGCCAGCAGCTTGAACCAGGGTAGGGAGACCCAGTACTTC

d_gene: TRBD2
abundance: few
j_gene: TRBJ2-2
v_gene: TRBV30
CDR3aa: CAWSPGTSGDAGELFF
CDR3nt: TGTGCCTGGAGTCCCGGGACTAGCGGGGATGCCGGGGAGCTGTTTTTT

d_gene: -
abundance: -
j_gene: TRBJ2-6
v_gene: TRBV4-3
CDR3aa: CASSNQVAGANVLTF
CDR3nt: TGCGCCAGCAGCAATCAGGTGGCTGGGGCCAACGTCCTGACTTTC

d_gene: TRBD1
abundance: -
j_gene: TRBJ1-2
v_gene: TRBV7-9
CDR3aa: CASSLDRAHGYTF
CDR3nt: TGTGCCAGCAGCTTGGACAGGGCTCACGGCTACACCTTC

d_gene: -
abundance: -
j_gene: TRBJ2-3
v_gene: TRBV7-2
CDR3aa: CASSFDPRGARTDTQYF
CDR3nt: TGTGCCAGCAGCTTCGACCCTCGGGGGGCGCGCACAGATACGCAGTATTTT

d_gene: -
abundance: -
j_gene: TRBJ2-3
v_gene: TRBV6-5
CDR3aa: CASSYNRKSTDTQYF
CDR3nt: TGTGCCAGCAGTTACAACCGAAAGAGCACAGATACGCAGTATTTT

d_gene: TRBD1
abundance: few
j_gene: TRBJ1-4
v_gene: TRBV6-1
CDR3aa: CASRNGQGDYEKLFF
CDR3nt: TGTGCCAGCAGGAACGGACAGGGTGATTATGAAAAACTGTTTTTT

d_gene: TRBD1
abundance: -
j_gene: TRBJ2-3
v_gene: TRBV27
CDR3aa: CASSSQQGATYTQYF
CDR3nt: TGTGCCAGCAGTTCTCAACAGGGGGCCACATATACGCAGTATTTT